This T cell receptor (beta chain) is from a study of blood T cell repertoires in COVID-19. The wider study: The United States, Italy and Spain were the sources of the acute and convalescent COVID-19 samples. From T cells, B-cell-depleted T cells, or PBMCs came the material, which was cDNA or gDNA.

Measured with immunoSEQ multiplex PCR; TCRdb has only the in-frame clones, and not every one. The table has some 130,000 clones, about 88% seen once; the top ten hold roughly 3.7%. Trimming cost V 5 bases and J 0 bases, with 17 bases left between them. This CDR3 has 17 residues. Germline loops: CDR1 SEHNR, CDR2 FQNEAQ (reference sequence). The source of this sequence is a man aged 50-59 years with active COVID-19. V usage is TRBV7-9 and J usage is TRBJ2-1; tentative D call: TRBD1 (6 bases). The sequencing sample was made of peripheral blood. CDR3 bases: TGTGCCAGCAGCCGAAGCCGTAGGGGGAGCTCCTACAATGAGCAGTTCTTC. Residues: CASSRSRRGSSYNEQFF.